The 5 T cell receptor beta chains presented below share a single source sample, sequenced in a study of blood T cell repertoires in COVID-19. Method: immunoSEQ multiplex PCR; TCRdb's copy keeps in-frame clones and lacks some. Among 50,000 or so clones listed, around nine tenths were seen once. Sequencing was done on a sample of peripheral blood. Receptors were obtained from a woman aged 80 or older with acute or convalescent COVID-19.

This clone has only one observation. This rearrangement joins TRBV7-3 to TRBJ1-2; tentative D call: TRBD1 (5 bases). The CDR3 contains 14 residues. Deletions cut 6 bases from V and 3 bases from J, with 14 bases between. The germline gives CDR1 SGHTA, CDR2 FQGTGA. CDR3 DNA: TGTGCCAGCAGGACAGATATCGGTGACTATGGCTACACCTTC. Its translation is CASRTDIGDYGYTF.

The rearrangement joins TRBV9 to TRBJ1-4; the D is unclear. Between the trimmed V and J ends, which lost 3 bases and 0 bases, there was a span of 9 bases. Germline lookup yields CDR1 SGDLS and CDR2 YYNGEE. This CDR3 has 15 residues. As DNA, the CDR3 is TGTGCCAGCAGCGCCGAGAGTACAACTAATGAAAAACTGTTTTTT. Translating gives CASSAESTTNEKLFF. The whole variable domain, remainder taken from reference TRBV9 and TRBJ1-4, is DSGVTQTPKHLITATGQRVTLRCSPRSGDLSVYWYQQSLDQGLQFLIQYYNGEERAKGNILERFSAQQFPDLHSELNLSSLELGDSALYFCASSAESTTNEKLFFGSGTQLSVL.

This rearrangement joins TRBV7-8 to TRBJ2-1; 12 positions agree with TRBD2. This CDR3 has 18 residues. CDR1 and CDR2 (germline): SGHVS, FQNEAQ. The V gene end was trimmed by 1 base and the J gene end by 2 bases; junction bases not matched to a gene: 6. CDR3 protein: CASSLGLAGEVTYNEQFF. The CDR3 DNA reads TGTGCCAGCAGCTTAGGACTAGCGGGGGAGGTAACCTACAATGAGCAGTTCTTC.

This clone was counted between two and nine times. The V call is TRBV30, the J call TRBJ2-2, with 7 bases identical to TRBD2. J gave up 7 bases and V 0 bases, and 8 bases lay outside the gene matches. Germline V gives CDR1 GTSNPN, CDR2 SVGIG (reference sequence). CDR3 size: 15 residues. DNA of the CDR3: TGTGCCTGGAGTGTACTCGCGGGAGCGGGCGGGGAGCTGTTTTTT. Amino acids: CAWSVLAGAGGELFF.

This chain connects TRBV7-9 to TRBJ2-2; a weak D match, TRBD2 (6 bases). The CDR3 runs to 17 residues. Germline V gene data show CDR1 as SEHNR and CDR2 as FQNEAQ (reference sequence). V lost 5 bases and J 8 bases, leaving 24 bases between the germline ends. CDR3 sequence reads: CASSQGGTGSGSGELFF. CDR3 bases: TGTGCCAGCAGCCAGGGCGGGACCGGGAGTGGATCGGGGGAGCTGTTTTTT.